This TCR beta chain was identified during a study of T cells expressing NK-cell markers. In the case of this clonotype: Its antigen is not identified.

General study points: Dominance of the CD3+CD56-NKG2C+ fraction by these clonotypes also held in four donors.

TCRdb re-called the 5' RACE reads and catalogs CDR3 proteins one per entry, DNA excluded. This sample's clone table lists about 460,000 distinct CDR3 sequences. CDR3 size: 13 residues. From germline, CDR1 is SNHLY and CDR2 FYNNEI. The gene calls are TRBV2 and TRBJ2-7; TCRdb lists TRBD1, though no DNA is available to test this call. The specimen was blood T cells: a sorted CD56 or NKG2C T cell subset, CD4+ or CD8+ T cells, or bulk PBMC T cells (not recorded which). This receptor was identified in a woman between 45 and 60 years old in good health. CDR3 protein: CASSIKQGAEQYF.